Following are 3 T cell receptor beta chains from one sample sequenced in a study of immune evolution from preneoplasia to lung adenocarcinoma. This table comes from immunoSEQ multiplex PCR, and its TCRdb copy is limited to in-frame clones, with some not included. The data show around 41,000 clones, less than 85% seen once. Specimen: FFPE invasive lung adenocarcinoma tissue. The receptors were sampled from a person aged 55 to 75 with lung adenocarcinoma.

CDR3 bases: TGCGCCAGCAGCCAAGATCCCAGGCCGGGGTCCTACGAGCAGTACTTC. It is translated as CASSQDPRPGSYEQYF. V and J are TRBV4-1 and TRBJ2-7; perhaps TRBD2 as D (5 bases). Germline V gene data show CDR1 as MGHRA and CDR2 as YSYEKL. Trimming cost V 0 bases and J 1 base, with 13 bases left between them. The CDR3 consists of 16 residues.

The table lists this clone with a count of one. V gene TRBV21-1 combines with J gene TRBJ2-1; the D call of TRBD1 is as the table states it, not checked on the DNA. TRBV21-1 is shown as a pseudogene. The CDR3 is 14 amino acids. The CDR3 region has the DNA TGTGCCAGCAGCAATTACCACAGGGACGATGAGCAGTTCTTC. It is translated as CASSNYHRDDEQFF.

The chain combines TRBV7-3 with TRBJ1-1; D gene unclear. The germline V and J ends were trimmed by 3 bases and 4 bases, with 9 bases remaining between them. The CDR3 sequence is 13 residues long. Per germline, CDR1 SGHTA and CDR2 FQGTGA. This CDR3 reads CASSFTGSTEAFF. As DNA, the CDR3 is TGTGCCAGCAGCTTTACTGGATCCACTGAAGCTTTCTTT.